Here is one T cell receptor beta chain with its context. Its matching antigen is unknown. The sample is drawn from a study of OX40 agonist ivuxolimab in advanced cancers. Study-wide results and caveats: Certain nonresponders additionally had low normalized T-cell clonal expansion.

Between the trimmed V and J ends, which lost 8 bases and 4 bases, there was a span of 11 bases. This CDR3 has 12 amino acids. CDR1 and CDR2 (germline): GTSNPN, SVGIG (reference sequence). Some clones are missing from TCRdb's copy, which holds only in-frame ones; the method was immunoSEQ multiplex PCR. The sample gives under 50,000 clones, 88% of which show up once; 3.4% is in the top ten. The V call is TRBV30, the J call TRBJ1-4, with a possible D match to TRBD1 (6 bases). The source of this sequence is an adult with an advanced solid tumor such as melanoma, head and neck, liver or kidney cancer. This sample comprised CD4+ or CD8+ T cells sorted from blood, obtained in a trial of the OX40 agonist ivuxolimab. CDR3 in DNA: TGTGCCAGACAGGTCAATAATGAAAAACTGTTTTTT. Residues: CARQVNNEKLFF.